This entry lists 31 T cell receptor beta chains sequenced from one sample in a study of cytomegalovirus exposure and HLA in healthy donors. TCRdb keeps only in-frame clones here, not all; method: immunoSEQ multiplex PCR. This table holds some 180,000 clones, about 81% found once. Sequencing used PBMCs. The receptor source for this set is a woman between 25 and 40 years old in good health and CMV-seronegative.

The genes are TRBV4-2 and TRBJ2-3; TRBD2 agrees at 7 bases. After removal of 6 bases from V and 2 bases from J, the junction contained 5 bases not matched to a gene. CDR1 and CDR2 from the germline V gene are LGHNA and YNFKEQ. This CDR3 has 14 residues. The CDR3 coding sequence is TGTGCCAGCAGTCTAGCGGCCTTCACAGATACGCAGTATTTT. It specifies CASSLAAFTDTQYF.

This chain connects TRBV5-1 to TRBJ2-5; 8 nucleotides align to TRBD2. CDR1 and CDR2 (germline): SGHRS, YFSETQ. The V segment lost 4 bases and the J segment 1 base; nucleotides outside the gene matches: 6. The CDR3 is 15 amino acids. The CDR3 spells CASSDLAGAQETQYF. The CDR3 coding sequence is TGCGCCAGCAGCGATCTAGCGGGCGCCCAAGAGACCCAGTACTTC.

J is TRBJ1-6 and V is TRBV5-4, with TRBD1 identical over 9 bases. This CDR3 has 14 residues. V shed 3 bases and J 14 bases; nucleotides not matched to a gene: 9. Germline values: CDR1 SGHNT, CDR2 YYREEE (reference sequence). CDR3 residues: CASSSTGGNWSLHF. CDR3 in DNA: TGTGCCAGCAGCTCGACAGGGGGAAATTGGTCCCTCCACTTT. The full variable domain, in which reference TRBV5-4 and TRBJ1-6 provide the parts outside the CDR3, is ETGVTQSPTHLIKTRGQQVTLRCSSQSGHNTVSWYQQALGQGPQFIFQYYREEENGRGNFPPRFSGLQFPNYSSELNVNALELDDSALYLCASSSTGGNWSLHFGNGTRLTVT.

The gene calls are TRBV5-6 and TRBJ2-7; TRBD2 agrees at 12 bases. The germline CDR1 and CDR2 sequences are SGHDT and YYEEEE. The CDR3 contains 16 residues. Trimming at V came to 4 bases and at J to 2 bases, leaving 7 bases not matched to a gene. CDR3 sequence: CASSHSRLAGAYEQYF. The DNA of the CDR3 is TGTGCCAGCAGCCATTCTCGACTAGCGGGAGCCTACGAGCAGTACTTC. The full variable domain, its missing parts supplied by reference TRBV5-6 and TRBJ2-7, is DAGVTQSPTHLIKTRGQQVTLRCSPKSGHDTVSWYQQALGQGPQFIFQYYEEEERQRGNFPDRFSGHQFPNYSSELNVNALLLGDSALYLCASSHSRLAGAYEQYFGPGTRLTVT.

The V call is TRBV19, the J call TRBJ2-2, with 9 bases lining up with TRBD1. Germline V gives CDR1 LNHDA, CDR2 SQIVND (reference sequence). V shed 7 bases and J 7 bases; nucleotides not matched to a gene: 7. The CDR3 length is 14 residues. As DNA, the CDR3 is TGTGCCAGTACCCCCGGGACAGGGATCGGGGAGCTGTTTTTT. This encodes CASTPGTGIGELFF.

The gene calls are TRBV5-1 and TRBJ2-7, with 12 bases identical to TRBD2. J lost 7 bases, V lost 0 bases, and 11 bases had no gene match. Germline CDR1 SGHRS, CDR2 YFSETQ. The CDR3 has 17 residues. CDR3 region: CASSLDLAGGPRKEQYF. The CDR3 DNA is TGCGCCAGCAGCTTGGACCTAGCGGGAGGGCCGCGCAAGGAGCAGTACTTC.

This sequence joins TRBV11-3 and TRBJ2-1; D is possibly TRBD2 (5 bases). The germline gives CDR1 SGHNT, CDR2 YENEEA. The CDR3 loop spans 16 amino acids. Trimming shortened V by 5 bases and J by 2 bases, and 16 bases separated the two germline ends. This chain's CDR3 is CASSPRGGRAYNEQFF. The CDR3 DNA is TGTGCCAGCAGCCCTAGAGGAGGACGCGCCTACAATGAGCAGTTCTTC.

The rearrangement uses TRBV9 and TRBJ1-1; a possible D gene is TRBD1 (6 bases). The length of the CDR3 is 15 residues. Trimming left V 0 bases short and J 4 bases short, with 13 bases between. Germline V gene lookup returns CDR1 SGDLS and CDR2 YYNGEE. Here the CDR3 DNA reads TGTGCCAGCAGCGTAGAACTGGGGGCGAGCACTGAAGCTTTCTTT. This translates into CASSVELGASTEAFF. Filled out from reference TRBV9 and TRBJ1-1, the complete variable domain reads DSGVTQTPKHLITATGQRVTLRCSPRSGDLSVYWYQQSLDQGLQFLIQYYNGEERAKGNILERFSAQQFPDLHSELNLSSLELGDSALYFCASSVELGASTEAFFGQGTRLTVV.

This rearrangement joins TRBV6-5 to TRBJ1-6; no clear D. CDR1 and CDR2 from the germline V gene are MNHEY and SVGAGI. The CDR3 consists of 16 residues. The germline V and J ends were trimmed by 0 bases and 6 bases, with 12 bases remaining between them. The CDR3 loop reads CASSYSAGWLNSPLHF. Written as DNA, the CDR3 is TGTGCCAGCAGTTACTCAGCGGGGTGGCTTAATTCACCCCTCCACTTT.

J is TRBJ1-5 and V is TRBV2, with 9 positions matching TRBD1. The CDR3 totals 15 residues. V was pared by 6 bases and J by 2 bases, with 5 bases of the junction left unmatched. Germline loops: CDR1 SNHLY, CDR2 FYNNEI. CDR3 nucleotide sequence: TGTGCCAGCAGGGGGGACAGGGCCCGCAATCAGCCCCAGCATTTT. Translated: CASRGDRARNQPQHF. Drawing the rest from reference TRBV2 and TRBJ1-5, the complete variable domain is EPEVTQTPSHQVTQMGQEVILRCVPISNHLYFYWYRQILGQKVEFLVSFYNNEISEKSEIFDDQFSVERPDGSNFTLKIRSTKLEDSAMYFCASRGDRARNQPQHFGDGTRLSIL.

This clone has only one observation. V and J are TRBV5-6 and TRBJ2-5, with 13 bases lining up with TRBD2. Germline V gene lookup returns CDR1 SGHDT and CDR2 YYEEEE. The CDR3 sequence is 17 residues long. V shed 2 bases and J 2 bases; nucleotides not matched to a gene: 6. CDR3 DNA: TGTGCCAGCAGCTTTTCCGGGACTAGCGGGGTGCAAGAGACCCAGTACTTC. Translating gives CASSFSGTSGVQETQYF.

J is TRBJ1-1 and V is TRBV12-5, with 7 bases matching TRBD1. From germline, CDR1 is LGHNT and CDR2 FRNRAP. After removal of 0 bases from V and 1 base from J, the junction contained 8 bases not matched to a gene. The CDR3 covers 17 residues. CDR3 in DNA: TGTGCTAGTGGTTTGGTCGCAGGTAGGGGGCGGAACACTGAAGCTTTCTTT. Translated: CASGLVAGRGRNTEAFF. Full variable domain (missing parts from reference TRBV12-5 and TRBJ1-1): DARVTQTPRHKVTEMGQEVTMRCQPILGHNTVFWYRQTMMQGLELLAYFRNRAPLDDSGMPKDRFSAEMPDATLATLKIQPSEPRDSAVYFCASGLVAGRGRNTEAFFGQGTRLTVV.

The chain employs TRBV2 and TRBJ2-7; 9 positions agree with TRBD2. CDR3 size: 13 residues. V was pared by 6 bases and J by 6 bases, with 6 bases of the junction left unmatched. Germline V gives CDR1 SNHLY, CDR2 FYNNEI. In DNA, the CDR3 is TGTGCCAGCAGGCCAGGACTAGCGACCGAGCAGTACTTC. Protein: CASRPGLATEQYF.

The chain employs TRBV19 and TRBJ1-1; TRBD1 matches at 9 bases. Germline V CDR1 and CDR2: LNHDA, SQIVND (reference sequence). The CDR3 is made up of 16 amino acids. V lost 1 base to trimming and J lost 1 base; unmatched junction nucleotides: 4. Here the CDR3 reads CASSIGQGGPNTEAFF. CDR3 sequence (DNA): TGTGCCAGTAGTATAGGACAGGGGGGTCCGAACACTGAAGCTTTCTTT. The variable domain in full, with the rest retrieved from reference TRBV19 and TRBJ1-1, is DGGITQSPKYLFRKEGQNVTLSCEQNLNHDAMYWYRQDPGQGLRLIYYSQIVNDFQKGDIAEGYSVSREKKESFPLTVTSAQKNPTAFYLCASSIGQGGPNTEAFFGQGTRLTVV.

The chain combines TRBV5-4 with TRBJ2-7; possible D gene TRBD2, 7 bases. Germline V gene lookup returns CDR1 SGHNT and CDR2 YYREEE (reference sequence). This CDR3 region has 14 residues. Trimming shortened V by 0 bases and J by 5 bases, and 12 bases separated the two germline ends. The CDR3 sequence: CASSLGGGADEQYF. The DNA for the CDR3 is TGTGCCAGCAGCTTGGGTGGGGGGGCCGACGAGCAGTACTTC.

J is TRBJ2-1 and V is TRBV6-5; 14 bases align to TRBD2. CDR1 is MNHEY, CDR2 SVGAGI, per germline. Trimming cost V 5 bases and J 4 bases; bases outside gene matches: 1. The CDR3 spans 15 residues. This CDR3 is CASSRLAGGYNEQFF. CDR3 bases: TGTGCCAGCAGTCGACTAGCGGGAGGGTACAATGAGCAGTTCTTC.

This chain connects TRBV27 to TRBJ1-4; 10 bases are shared with TRBD1. The CDR3 sequence is 17 residues long. The junction had 15 bases not matched to a gene; V was cut back by 7 bases and J by 7 bases. Germline-derived CDR1 and CDR2 are MNHEY and SMNVEV (reference sequence). The CDR3 nucleotides read TGTGCCAGCAAACTCGGGGGGACAGGGGATTTTCGTGAAAAACTGTTTTTT. Protein: CASKLGGTGDFREKLFF.

V is TRBV30 and J is TRBJ2-2, with a possible D match to TRBD2 (6 bases). Germline V gene lookup returns CDR1 GTSNPN and CDR2 SVGIG (reference sequence). CDR3 length equals 15 residues. V was clipped by 0 bases and J by 1 base, with 9 bases between them. The CDR3: CAWSVGGKNTGELFF. DNA for the CDR3: TGTGCCTGGAGTGTAGGCGGGAAGAACACCGGGGAGCTGTTTTTT.

The chain joins TRBV6-5 to TRBJ1-2; D is undetermined. Germline V lookup: CDR1 MNHEY, CDR2 SVGAGI. Trimming took 8 bases from V and 7 from J, leaving 11 bases between them. The CDR3 has 11 amino acids. The DNA of the CDR3 is TGTGCCAGCGAGTTGAACGGTGGCTACACCTTC. This translates into CASELNGGYTF.

The chain is built from TRBV7-9 and TRBJ2-1; 7 positions match TRBD2. The CDR3 runs 15 residues. The ends lost 1 base at V and 4 bases at J; junction bases unmatched: 4. Germline V CDR1 and CDR2: SEHNR, FQNEAQ (reference sequence). The CDR3 DNA reads as TGTGCCAGCAGCTTAGTTGCGGGAGCATACAATGAGCAGTTCTTC. Amino acid sequence: CASSLVAGAYNEQFF. Supplemented by reference TRBV7-9 and TRBJ2-1, the full variable domain reads DTGVSQNPRHKITKRGQNVTFRCDPISEHNRLYWYRQTLGQGPEFLTYFQNEAQLEKSRLLSDRFSAERPKGSFSTLEIQRTEQGDSAMYLCASSLVAGAYNEQFFGPGTRLTVL.

The table lists this clone with a count of one. This chain uses TRBV6-5 with TRBJ1-1; no firm D call. The length of the CDR3 is 13 residues. Trimming stripped 4 bases from V and 4 bases from J, with 10 bases between. Germline V CDR1 and CDR2: MNHEY, SVGAGI. The chain's CDR3 is CASSFVGSTEAFF. Written as DNA, the CDR3 is TGTGCCAGCAGTTTTGTGGGGAGCACTGAAGCTTTCTTT.

The J gene is TRBJ2-3, the V gene TRBV6-5; D uncertain. V dropped 0 bases and J dropped 3 bases, with 4 bases sitting between them. Germline lookup yields CDR1 MNHEY and CDR2 SVGAGI. The CDR3 extends over 13 amino acids. CDR3 in amino acids: CASSYSLTDTQYF. As DNA, the CDR3 is TGTGCCAGCAGTTACTCCCTTACAGATACGCAGTATTTT.

Only a few counts were recorded for this clone. This sequence joins TRBV7-9 and TRBJ1-5; possible D gene TRBD1, 6 bases. The CDR3 extends over 14 amino acids. V dropped 7 bases and J dropped 4 bases, with 14 bases sitting between them. Germline CDR1 is SEHNR and CDR2 is FQNEAQ (reference sequence). The CDR3 DNA reads TGTGCCAGCACCCCCGGGACACATAATCAGCCCCAGCATTTT. Its protein is CASTPGTHNQPQHF.

The chain joins TRBV5-1 to TRBJ2-7; a weak D match, TRBD1 (6 bases). Trimming left V 3 bases short and J 3 bases short, with 7 bases between. CDR3 length equals 12 residues. Germline V gene lookup returns CDR1 SGHRS and CDR2 YFSETQ. As DNA, the CDR3 is TGCGCCAGCAGCTGGGACAACTACGAGCAGTACTTC. This codes for CASSWDNYEQYF.

This clone came up once. V usage is TRBV19 and J usage is TRBJ2-3; possible D gene TRBD2, 6 bases. Trimming left V 11 bases short and J 5 bases short, with 8 bases between. The CDR3 is 10 residues long. Germline lookup yields CDR1 LNHDA and CDR2 SQIVND (reference sequence). The CDR3: CAAGGDTQYF. For the CDR3, the DNA is TGTGCCGCCGGGGGAGATACGCAGTATTTT.

V is TRBV25-1 and J is TRBJ2-1; TRBD2 aligns across 13 bases. The CDR3 totals 18 residues. The germline V gene has CDR1 MGHDK and CDR2 SYGVNS. Losses at the gene ends were 5 bases for V and 12 bases for J; bases not matched to a gene: 19. As DNA, the CDR3 is TGTGCCAGCAGTAAAGGAGGGACTAGCGGGACCGAAGTCTCGATGCAGTTCTTC. Translated, it gives CASSKGGTSGTEVSMQFF.

This sequence joins TRBV4-1 and TRBJ2-1, with TRBD2 matching over 9 bases. This CDR3 has 19 amino acids. Germline CDR1 MGHRA, CDR2 YSYEKL. V shed 0 bases and J 3 bases; nucleotides not matched to a gene: 12. The CDR3 sequence: CASSQDRFGGGAIYNEQFF. DNA of the CDR3: TGCGCCAGCAGCCAAGATCGGTTCGGCGGGGGGGCCATCTACAATGAGCAGTTCTTC.

The chain couples TRBV7-3 to TRBJ1-1, with a tentative D call TRBD1 (5 bases). The CDR3 contains 16 residues. The V gene's germline CDR1 is SGHTA and CDR2 FQGTGA. V was cut by 10 bases and J by 1 base, with 22 bases left in between. CDR3 sequence (DNA): TGTGCCATCTCCGGGGCGGGAATTATAGCGAACACTGAAGCTTTCTTT. This encodes CAISGAGIIANTEAFF.

The rearrangement joins TRBV5-4 to TRBJ2-2; 9 nucleotides agree with TRBD2. The germline V gene has CDR1 SGHNT and CDR2 YYREEE (reference sequence). With V trimmed by 4 bases and J by 6 bases, 10 bases remained unmatched. This CDR3 has 16 residues. The CDR3 sequence is CASSPQVAGAPGELFF. In nucleotides, the CDR3 is TGTGCCAGCAGCCCGCAGGTAGCGGGAGCCCCCGGGGAGCTGTTTTTT. The variable domain in full, completed from reference TRBV5-4 and TRBJ2-2, reads ETGVTQSPTHLIKTRGQQVTLRCSSQSGHNTVSWYQQALGQGPQFIFQYYREEENGRGNFPPRFSGLQFPNYSSELNVNALELDDSALYLCASSPQVAGAPGELFFGEGSRLTVL.

The rearrangement uses TRBV5-1 and TRBJ2-7, with 9 bases matching TRBD1. This CDR3 is built from 16 residues. CDR1 SGHRS and CDR2 YFSETQ come from the germline V gene. V lost 4 bases to trimming and J lost 2 bases; unmatched junction nucleotides: 10. The CDR3 sequence is CASSGLPGQGTYEQYF. The CDR3 DNA is TGCGCCAGCAGCGGCCTACCGGGACAGGGCACCTACGAGCAGTACTTC.

The sample holds a few counts of this clone. The J gene is TRBJ2-7, the V gene TRBV27, with D perhaps matching TRBD2 (5 bases). The V end lost 8 bases, the J end lost 5 bases, and 16 bases lay between the germline ends. Germline assignment: CDR1 MNHEY and CDR2 SMNVEV (reference sequence). CDR3 length: 13 amino acids. CDR3 protein: CASRRAGRDEQYF. DNA of the CDR3: TGTGCCAGCCGAAGGGCGGGTCGGGACGAGCAGTACTTC.